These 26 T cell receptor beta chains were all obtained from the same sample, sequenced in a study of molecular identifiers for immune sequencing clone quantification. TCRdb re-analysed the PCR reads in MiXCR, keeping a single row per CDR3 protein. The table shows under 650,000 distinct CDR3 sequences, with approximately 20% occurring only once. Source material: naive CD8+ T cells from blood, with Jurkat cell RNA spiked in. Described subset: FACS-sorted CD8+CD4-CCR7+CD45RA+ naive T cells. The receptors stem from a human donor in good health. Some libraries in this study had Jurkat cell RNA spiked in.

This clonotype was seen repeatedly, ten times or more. In nucleotides, the CDR3 is TGTGCCAGCGGGGGGGCGGGTTTCTACAATGAGCAGTTCTTC. It yields the protein CASGGAGFYNEQFF. The chain combines TRBV12-3 or TRBV12-4 with TRBJ2-1; TRBD2 is a possible D gene (7 bases). The CDR3 has 14 amino acids. The V gene lost 8 bases and the J gene lost 3 bases, with 14 bases spanning the gap.

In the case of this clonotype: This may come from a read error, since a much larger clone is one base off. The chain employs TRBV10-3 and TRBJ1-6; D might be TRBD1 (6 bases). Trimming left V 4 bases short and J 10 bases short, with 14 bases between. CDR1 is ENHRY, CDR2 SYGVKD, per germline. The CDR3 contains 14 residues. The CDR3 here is CAISGPGVGSPLHF. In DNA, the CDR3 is TGTGCCATCAGTGGTCCAGGGGTAGGATCACCCCTCCACTTT.

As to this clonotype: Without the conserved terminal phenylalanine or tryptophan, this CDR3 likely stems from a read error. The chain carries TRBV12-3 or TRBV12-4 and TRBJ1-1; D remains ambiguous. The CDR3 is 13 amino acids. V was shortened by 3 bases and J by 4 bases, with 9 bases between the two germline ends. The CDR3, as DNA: TGTGCCAGCAGTTTGTGGGGAGGCACTGAAGCTTTCTCT. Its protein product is CASSLWGGTEAFS.

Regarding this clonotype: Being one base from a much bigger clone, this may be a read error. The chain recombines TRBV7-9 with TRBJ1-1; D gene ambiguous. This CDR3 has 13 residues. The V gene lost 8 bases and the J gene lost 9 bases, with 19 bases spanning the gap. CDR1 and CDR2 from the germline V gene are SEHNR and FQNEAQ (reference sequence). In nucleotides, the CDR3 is TGTGCCAGCTGCGATCCTATCAGTCTCAAAGCTTTCTTT. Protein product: CASCDPISLKAFF.

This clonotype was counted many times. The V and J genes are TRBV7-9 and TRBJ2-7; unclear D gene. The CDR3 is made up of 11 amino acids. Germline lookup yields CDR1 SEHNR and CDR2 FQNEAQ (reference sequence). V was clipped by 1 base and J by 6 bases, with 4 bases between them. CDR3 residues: CASSLDGEQYF. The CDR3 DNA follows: TGTGCCAGCAGCTTAGACGGCGAGCAGTACTTC.

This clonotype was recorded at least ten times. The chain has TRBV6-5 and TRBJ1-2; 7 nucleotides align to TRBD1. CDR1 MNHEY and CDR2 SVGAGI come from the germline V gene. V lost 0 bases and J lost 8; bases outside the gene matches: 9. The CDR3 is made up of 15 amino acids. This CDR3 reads CASSYSKRGLGGYTF. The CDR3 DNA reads TGTGCCAGCAGTTACTCGAAAAGGGGGCTAGGAGGCTACACCTTC.

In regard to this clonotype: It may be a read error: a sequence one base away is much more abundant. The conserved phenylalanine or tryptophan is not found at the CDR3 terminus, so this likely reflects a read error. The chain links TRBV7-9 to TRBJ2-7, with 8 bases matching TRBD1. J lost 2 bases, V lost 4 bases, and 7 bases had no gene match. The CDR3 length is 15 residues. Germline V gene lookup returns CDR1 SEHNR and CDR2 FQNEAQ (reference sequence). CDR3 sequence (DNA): TGTGCCAGCAGCTCCTCCGGGACAGGACCCTACGAGCAGTACTCC. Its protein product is CASSSSGTGPYEQYS.

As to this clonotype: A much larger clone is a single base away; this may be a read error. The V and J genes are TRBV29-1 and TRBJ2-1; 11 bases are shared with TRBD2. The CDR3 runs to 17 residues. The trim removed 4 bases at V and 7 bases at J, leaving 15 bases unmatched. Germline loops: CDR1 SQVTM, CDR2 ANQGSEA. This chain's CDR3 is CSVALAGGPSVGNEQFF. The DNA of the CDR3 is TGCAGCGTTGCTCTAGCGGGGGGCCCTAGCGTTGGTAATGAGCAGTTCTTC.

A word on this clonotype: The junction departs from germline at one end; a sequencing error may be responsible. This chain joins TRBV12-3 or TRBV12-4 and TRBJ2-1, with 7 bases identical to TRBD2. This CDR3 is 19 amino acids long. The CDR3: CASSLGGGKGLVRHGELFF. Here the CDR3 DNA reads TGTGCCAGCAGTTTAGGGGGGGGAAAGGGGCTGGTGAGACACGGTGAGCTGTTCTTC.

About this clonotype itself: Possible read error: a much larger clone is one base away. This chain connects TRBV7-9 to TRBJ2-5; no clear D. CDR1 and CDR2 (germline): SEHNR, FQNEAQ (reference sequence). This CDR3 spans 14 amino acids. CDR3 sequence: CVSSLLALQETQYF. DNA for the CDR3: TGTGTCAGCAGCTTACTGGCACTACAAGAGACCCAGTACTTC.

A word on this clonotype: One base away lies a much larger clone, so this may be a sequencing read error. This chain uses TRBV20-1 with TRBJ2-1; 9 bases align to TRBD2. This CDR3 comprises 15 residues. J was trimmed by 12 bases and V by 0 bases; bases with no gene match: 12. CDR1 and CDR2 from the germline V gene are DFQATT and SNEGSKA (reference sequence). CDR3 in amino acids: CSARDRLAGVVGQFF. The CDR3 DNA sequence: TGCAGTGCTAGAGATCGGTTAGCGGGAGTGGTTGGGCAGTTCTTC.

The CDR3 spells CASSVGREDLTDTQYF. The CDR3 nucleotides are TGTGCCAGCAGCGTAGGGCGGGAGGACCTCACAGATACGCAGTATTTT. This chain links TRBV9 with TRBJ2-3, with 8 bases matching TRBD2. V was clipped by 0 bases and J by 2 bases; unmatched bases: 5. The CDR3 has 16 residues. Germline CDR1 is SGDLS and CDR2 is YYNGEE.

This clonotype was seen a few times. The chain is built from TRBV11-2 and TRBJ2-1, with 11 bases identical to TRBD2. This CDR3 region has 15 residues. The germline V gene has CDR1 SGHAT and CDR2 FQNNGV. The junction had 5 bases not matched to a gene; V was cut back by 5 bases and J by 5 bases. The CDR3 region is CASSVAGGRHNEQFF. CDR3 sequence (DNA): TGTGCCAGCAGCGTAGCGGGAGGGCGGCACAATGAGCAGTTCTTC.

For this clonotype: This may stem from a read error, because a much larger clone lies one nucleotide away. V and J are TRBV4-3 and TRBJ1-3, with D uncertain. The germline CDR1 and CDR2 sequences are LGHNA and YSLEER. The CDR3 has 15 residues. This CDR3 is CASSQGLISGDTIYF. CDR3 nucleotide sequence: TGCGCCAGCAGCCAAGGTCTTATCTCTGGAGACACCATATATTTT.

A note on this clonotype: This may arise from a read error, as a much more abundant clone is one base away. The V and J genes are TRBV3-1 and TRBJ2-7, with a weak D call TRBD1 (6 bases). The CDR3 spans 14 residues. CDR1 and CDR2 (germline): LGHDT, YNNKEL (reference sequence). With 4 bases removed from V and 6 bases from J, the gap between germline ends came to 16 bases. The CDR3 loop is CASSLGTFPFEQYF. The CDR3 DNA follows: TGTGCCAGCAGCCTAGGGACATTTCCCTTCGAGCAGTACTTC.

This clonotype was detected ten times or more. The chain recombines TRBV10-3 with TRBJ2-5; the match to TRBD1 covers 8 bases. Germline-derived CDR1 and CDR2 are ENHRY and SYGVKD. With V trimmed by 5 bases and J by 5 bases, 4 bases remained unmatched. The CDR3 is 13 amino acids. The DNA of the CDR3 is TGTGCCATCAGTCCAGGGGGCAGGGAGACCCAGTACTTC. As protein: CAISPGGRETQYF.

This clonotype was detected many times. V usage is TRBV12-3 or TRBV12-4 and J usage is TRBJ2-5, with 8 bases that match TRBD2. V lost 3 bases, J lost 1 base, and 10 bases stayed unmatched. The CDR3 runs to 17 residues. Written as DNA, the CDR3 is TGTGCCAGCAGTTTTGATGGGACTAGAACATCCCAAGAGACCCAGTACTTC. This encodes CASSFDGTRTSQETQYF.

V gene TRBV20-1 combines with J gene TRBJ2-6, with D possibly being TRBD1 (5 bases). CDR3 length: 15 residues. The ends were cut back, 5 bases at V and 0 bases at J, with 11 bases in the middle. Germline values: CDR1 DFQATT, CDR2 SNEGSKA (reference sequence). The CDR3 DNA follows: TGCAGTGCTTACAGGCTTTTCTCTGGGGCCAACGTCCTGACTTTC. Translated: CSAYRLFSGANVLTF.

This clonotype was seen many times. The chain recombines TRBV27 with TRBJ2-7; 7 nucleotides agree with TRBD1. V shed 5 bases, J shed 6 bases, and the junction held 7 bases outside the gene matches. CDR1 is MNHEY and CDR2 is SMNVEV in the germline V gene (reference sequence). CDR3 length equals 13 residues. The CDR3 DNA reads TGTGCCAGCAGTGCTGGACAGGCCCTCGAGCAGTACTTC. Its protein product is CASSAGQALEQYF.

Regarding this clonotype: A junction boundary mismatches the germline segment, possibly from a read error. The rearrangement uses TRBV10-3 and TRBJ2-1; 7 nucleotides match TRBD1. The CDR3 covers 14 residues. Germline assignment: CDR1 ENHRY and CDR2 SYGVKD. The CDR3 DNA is TGTGCCATCAGTACAGGGGAAGCCTACGATGAGCAGTTCTTC. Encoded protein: CAISTGEAYDEQFF.

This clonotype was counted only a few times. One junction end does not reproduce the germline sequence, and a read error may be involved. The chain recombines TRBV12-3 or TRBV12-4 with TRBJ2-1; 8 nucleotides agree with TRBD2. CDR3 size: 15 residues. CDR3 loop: CASRLSPAGGPGELF. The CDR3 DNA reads TGTGCCAGCAGGTTGAGCCCCGCGGGGGGCCCAGGTGAGCTCTTC.

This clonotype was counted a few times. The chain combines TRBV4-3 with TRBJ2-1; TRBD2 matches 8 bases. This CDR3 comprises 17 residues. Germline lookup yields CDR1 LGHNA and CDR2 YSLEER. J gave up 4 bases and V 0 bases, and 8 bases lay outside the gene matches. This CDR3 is CASSQDRSGGLYNEQFF. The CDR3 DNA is TGCGCCAGCAGCCAAGACCGGAGCGGGGGCCTTTACAATGAGCAGTTCTTC.

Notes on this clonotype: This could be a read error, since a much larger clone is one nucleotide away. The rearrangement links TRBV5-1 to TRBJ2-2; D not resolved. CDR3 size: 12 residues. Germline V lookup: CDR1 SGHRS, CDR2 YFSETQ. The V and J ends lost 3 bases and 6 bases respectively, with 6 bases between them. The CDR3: CASSYDPGELFF. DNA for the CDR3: TGCGCCAGCAGCTACGACCCCGGGGAGCTGTTTTTT.

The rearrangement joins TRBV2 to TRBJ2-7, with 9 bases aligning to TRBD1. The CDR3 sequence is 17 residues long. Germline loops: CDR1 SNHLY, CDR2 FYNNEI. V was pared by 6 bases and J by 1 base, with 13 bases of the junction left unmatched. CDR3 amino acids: CASRRMTGGLNSYEQYF. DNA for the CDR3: TGTGCCAGCAGGCGCATGACAGGGGGATTAAATTCCTACGAGCAGTACTTC.

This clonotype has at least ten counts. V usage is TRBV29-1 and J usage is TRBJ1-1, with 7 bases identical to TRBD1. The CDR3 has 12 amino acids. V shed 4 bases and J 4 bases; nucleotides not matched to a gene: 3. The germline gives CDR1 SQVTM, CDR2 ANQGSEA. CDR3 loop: CSVGSGGTEAFF. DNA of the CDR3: TGCAGCGTTGGGTCAGGGGGCACTGAAGCTTTCTTT. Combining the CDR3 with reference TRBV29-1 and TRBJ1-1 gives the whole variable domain SAVISQKPSRDICQRGTSLTIQCQVDSQVTMMFWYRQQPGQSLTLIATANQGSEATYESGFVIDKFPISRPNLTFSTLTVSNMSPEDSSIYLCSVGSGGTEAFFGQGTRLTVV.

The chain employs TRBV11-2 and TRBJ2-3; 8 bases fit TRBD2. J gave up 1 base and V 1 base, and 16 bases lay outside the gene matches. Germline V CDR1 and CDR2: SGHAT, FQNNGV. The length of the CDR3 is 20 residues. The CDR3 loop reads CASSLVGREVFTVRTDTQYF. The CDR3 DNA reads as TGTGCCAGCAGCTTAGTGGGGCGGGAGGTTTTTACGGTTCGCACAGATACGCAGTATTTT.